This TCR beta chain was sequenced during a study of CD8 T cells in ankylosing spondylitis. Study results and caveats: A TCR beta motif of seven or eight highly homologous variants appeared characteristic of ankylosing spondylitis blood.

This clonotype was detected ten times or more. Its target is unknown. The V end was cut by 5 bases, the J end by 5 bases, with 12 bases between. The length of the CDR3 is 14 residues. Library preparation for TCR beta used quantitative 5'-RACE with molecular barcodes. Via MiXCR, TCRdb re-called the 5' RACE reads, giving one row per CDR3 protein. The sample has a few hundred thousand distinct CDR3 sequences, 6% to 8% seen once; the top ten hold approximately 14%. This sequence was found in a male donor with ankylosing spondylitis. This chain uses TRBV12-3 or TRBV12-4 with TRBJ2-2; D gene unclear. The sequencing input was blood, either unsorted or a sorted T cell fraction (not recorded which). CDR3 bases: TGTGCCAGCAGTCCCCTGGGCCTAACCGGGGAGCTGTTTTTT. This encodes CASSPLGLTGELFF.